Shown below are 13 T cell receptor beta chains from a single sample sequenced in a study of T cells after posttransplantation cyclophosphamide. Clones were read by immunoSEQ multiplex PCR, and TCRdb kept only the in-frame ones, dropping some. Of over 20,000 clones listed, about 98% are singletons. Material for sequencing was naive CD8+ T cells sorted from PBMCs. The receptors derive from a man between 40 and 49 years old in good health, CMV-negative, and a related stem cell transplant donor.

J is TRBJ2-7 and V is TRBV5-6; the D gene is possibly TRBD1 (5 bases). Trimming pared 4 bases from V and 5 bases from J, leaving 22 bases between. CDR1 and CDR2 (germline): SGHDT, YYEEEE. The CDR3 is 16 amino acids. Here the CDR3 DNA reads TGTGCCAGCAGCCCCAACGTGGGGCCTACCCTGGACGAGCAGTACTTC. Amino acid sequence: CASSPNVGPTLDEQYF.

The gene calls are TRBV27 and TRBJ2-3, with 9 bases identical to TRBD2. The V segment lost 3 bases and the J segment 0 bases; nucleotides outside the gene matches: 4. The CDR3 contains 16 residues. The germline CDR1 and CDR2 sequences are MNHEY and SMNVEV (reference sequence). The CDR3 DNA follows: TGTGCCAGCAGTTTGGGGCTAGCGGGAAGCACAGATACGCAGTATTTT. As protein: CASSLGLAGSTDTQYF.

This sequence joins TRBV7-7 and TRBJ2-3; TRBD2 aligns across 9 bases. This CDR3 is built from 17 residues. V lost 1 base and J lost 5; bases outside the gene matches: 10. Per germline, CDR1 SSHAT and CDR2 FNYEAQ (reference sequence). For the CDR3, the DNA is TGTGCCAGCAGCTTAGGTCCCCCGACTAGCGGTGGAGATACGCAGTATTTT. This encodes CASSLGPPTSGGDTQYF.

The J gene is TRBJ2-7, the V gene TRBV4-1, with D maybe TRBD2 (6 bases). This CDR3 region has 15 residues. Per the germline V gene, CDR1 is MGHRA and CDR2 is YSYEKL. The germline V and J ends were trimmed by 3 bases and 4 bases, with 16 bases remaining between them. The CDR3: CASSQGERERYEQYF. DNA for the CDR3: TGCGCCAGCAGCCAGGGGGAACGGGAGAGGTACGAGCAGTACTTC.

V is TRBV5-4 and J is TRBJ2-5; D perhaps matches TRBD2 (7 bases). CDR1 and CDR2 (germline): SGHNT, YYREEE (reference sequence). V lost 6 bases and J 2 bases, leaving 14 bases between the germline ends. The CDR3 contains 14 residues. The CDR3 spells CASKGGREQETQYF. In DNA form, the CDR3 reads TGTGCCAGCAAAGGGGGGAGGGAACAAGAGACCCAGTACTTC. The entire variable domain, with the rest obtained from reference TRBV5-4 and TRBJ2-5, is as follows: ETGVTQSPTHLIKTRGQQVTLRCSSQSGHNTVSWYQQALGQGPQFIFQYYREEENGRGNFPPRFSGLQFPNYSSELNVNALELDDSALYLCASKGGREQETQYFGPGTRLLVL.

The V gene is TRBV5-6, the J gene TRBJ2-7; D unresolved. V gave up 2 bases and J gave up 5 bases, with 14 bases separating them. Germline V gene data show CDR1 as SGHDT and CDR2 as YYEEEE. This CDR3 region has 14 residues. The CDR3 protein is CASSLRANKNEQYF. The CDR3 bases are TGTGCCAGCAGCTTAAGAGCGAATAAGAACGAGCAGTACTTC.

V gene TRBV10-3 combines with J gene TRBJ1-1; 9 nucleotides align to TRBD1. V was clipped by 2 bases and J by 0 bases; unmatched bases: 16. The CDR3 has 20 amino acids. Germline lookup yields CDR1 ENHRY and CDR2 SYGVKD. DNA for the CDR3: TGTGCCATCAGTGAGCCTACCGGGACAGGGAGGGGATGGTTGAACACTGAAGCTTTCTTT. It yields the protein CAISEPTGTGRGWLNTEAFF.

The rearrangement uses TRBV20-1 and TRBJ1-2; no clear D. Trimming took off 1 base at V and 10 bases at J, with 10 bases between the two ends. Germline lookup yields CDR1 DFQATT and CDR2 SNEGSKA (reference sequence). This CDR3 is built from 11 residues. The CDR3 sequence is CSARAEADYTF. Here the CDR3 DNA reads TGCAGTGCTAGAGCGGAGGCGGACTACACCTTC.

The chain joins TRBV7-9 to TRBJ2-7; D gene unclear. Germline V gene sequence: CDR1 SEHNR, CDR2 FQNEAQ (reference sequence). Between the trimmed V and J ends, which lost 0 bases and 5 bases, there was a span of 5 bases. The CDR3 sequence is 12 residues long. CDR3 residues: CASSLAQNEQYF. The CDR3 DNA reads TGTGCCAGCAGCTTAGCTCAGAACGAGCAGTACTTC.

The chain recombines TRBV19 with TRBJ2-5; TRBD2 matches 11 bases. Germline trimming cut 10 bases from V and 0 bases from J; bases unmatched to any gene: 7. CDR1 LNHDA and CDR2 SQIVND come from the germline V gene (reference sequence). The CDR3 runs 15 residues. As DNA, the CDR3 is TGTGCCATTTCGGGGACTAGCGGAGACCAAGAGACCCAGTACTTC. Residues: CAISGTSGDQETQYF. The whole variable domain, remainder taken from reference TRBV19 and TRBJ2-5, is DGGITQSPKYLFRKEGQNVTLSCEQNLNHDAMYWYRQDPGQGLRLIYYSQIVNDFQKGDIAEGYSVSREKKESFPLTVTSAQKNPTAFYLCAISGTSGDQETQYFGPGTRLLVL.

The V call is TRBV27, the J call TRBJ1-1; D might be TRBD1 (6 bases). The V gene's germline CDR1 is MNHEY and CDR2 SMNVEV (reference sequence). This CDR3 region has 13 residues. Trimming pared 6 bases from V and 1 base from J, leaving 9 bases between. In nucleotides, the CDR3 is TGTGCCAGCAGCTGGACAGAGAACACTGAAGCTTTCTTT. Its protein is CASSWTENTEAFF.

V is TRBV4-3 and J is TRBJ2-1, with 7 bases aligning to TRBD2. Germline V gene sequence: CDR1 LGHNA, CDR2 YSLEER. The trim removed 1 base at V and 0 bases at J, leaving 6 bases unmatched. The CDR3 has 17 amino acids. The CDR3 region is CASSQAASSGSYNEQFF. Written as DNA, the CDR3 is TGCGCCAGCAGCCAAGCGGCTTCTAGCGGCTCCTACAATGAGCAGTTCTTC.

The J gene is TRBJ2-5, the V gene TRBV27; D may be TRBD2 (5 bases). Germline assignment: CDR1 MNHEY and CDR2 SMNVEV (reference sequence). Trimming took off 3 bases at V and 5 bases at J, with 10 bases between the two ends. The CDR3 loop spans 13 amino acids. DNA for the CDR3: TGTGCCAGCAGTTTCCTAGCTGAGGAGACCCAGTACTTC. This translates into CASSFLAEETQYF.